The rows below give T cell receptor beta chains drawn from one sample of a study of T cell repertoires in cytomegalovirus infection. One entry per CDR3 protein results from TCRdb running MiXCR on the reads. The sample lists roughly 310,000 distinct CDR3 sequences; around a sixth were seen once. Sequencing was done on a sample of PBMCs. Receptors originate from a human donor in good health (CMV status not recorded). Some clones in this sample may be carry-over from other donors' samples. CDR3s include the opening cysteine and the closing phenylalanine or tryptophan.

CDR3: CASSFGGRGLITDTQYF
J: TRBJ2-3
V: TRBV12-3/TRBV12-4

CDR3: CASSPDTTGELFF
J: TRBJ2-2
V: TRBV7-3

CDR3: CASSRKGGWVYEQYF
J: TRBJ2-7
V: TRBV27

CDR3: CSALQGDNSPLHF
J: TRBJ1-6
V: TRBV20-1

CDR3: CASSLGQALNTGELFF
J: TRBJ2-2
V: TRBV13

CDR3: CASSLEGNIQYF
J: TRBJ2-4
V: TRBV5-6

CDR3: CASSLGTGDRGYTF
J: TRBJ1-2
V: TRBV7-9

CDR3: CASSRHRGANQPQHF
J: TRBJ1-5
V: TRBV12-3/TRBV12-4

CDR3: CASSLEGQYNEQFF
J: TRBJ2-1
V: TRBV12-3/TRBV12-4

CDR3: CASSYSGVRDEQYF
J: TRBJ2-7
V: TRBV6-5

CDR3: CASSPGTGELFF
J: TRBJ2-2
V: TRBV7-7

CDR3: CASSLGDLLGAETQYF
J: TRBJ2-5
V: TRBV5-1

CDR3: CASSSTGLYQPQHF
J: TRBJ1-5
V: TRBV7-9

CDR3: CASSLYGEAYEQYF
J: TRBJ2-7
V: TRBV5-1

CDR3: CASSRGGQRGDQYF
J: TRBJ2-5
V: TRBV7-2

CDR3: CSARGTELYEQYF
J: TRBJ2-7
V: TRBV20-1

CDR3: CSVQRSGANVLTF
J: TRBJ2-6
V: TRBV20-1

CDR3: CASSSGTGATGELFF
J: TRBJ2-2
V: TRBV12-3/TRBV12-4

CDR3: CASSRAGGWETQYF
J: TRBJ2-5
V: TRBV7-2

CDR3: CASSPGVGAGRNQPQHF
J: TRBJ1-5
V: TRBV5-1

CDR3: CSVASGLTDTQYF
J: TRBJ2-3
V: TRBV29-1

CDR3: CASSSPAGTPYNEQFF
J: TRBJ2-1
V: TRBV28

CDR3: CASSFGATGVGQPQHF
J: TRBJ1-5
V: TRBV27

CDR3: CASSQGVRDTQYF
J: TRBJ2-3
V: TRBV4-3

CDR3: CASRSAGAGSYNEQFF
J: TRBJ2-1
V: TRBV6-5

CDR3: CSASPTGGYNQPQHF
J: TRBJ1-5
V: TRBV20-1

CDR3: CASSQEMGGRDYGYTF
J: TRBJ1-2
V: TRBV4-2

CDR3: CASSSPRGPLHF
J: TRBJ1-6
V: TRBV11-2